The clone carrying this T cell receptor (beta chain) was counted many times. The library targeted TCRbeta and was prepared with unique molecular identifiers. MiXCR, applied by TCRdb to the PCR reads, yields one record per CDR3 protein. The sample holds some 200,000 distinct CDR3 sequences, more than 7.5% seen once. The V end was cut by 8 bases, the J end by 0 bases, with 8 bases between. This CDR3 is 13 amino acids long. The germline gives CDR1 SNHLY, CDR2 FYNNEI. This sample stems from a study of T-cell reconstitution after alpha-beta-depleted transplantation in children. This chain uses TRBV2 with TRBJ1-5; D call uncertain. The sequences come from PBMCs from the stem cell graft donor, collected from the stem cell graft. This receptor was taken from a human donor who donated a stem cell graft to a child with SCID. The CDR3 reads CASVQSSNQPQHF. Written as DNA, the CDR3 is TGTGCCAGCGTGCAGTCTAGCAATCAGCCCCAGCATTTT.